Listed below are T cell receptor beta chains from one sample, sequenced in a study of identical twins. From the 5' RACE reads, TCRdb called clonotypes with MiXCR, one entry per CDR3 protein. The data show roughly 240,000 distinct CDR3 sequences, roughly 7% seen once. This sample also belongs to another study, concerning yellow fever vaccine responses in identical twins.

The sequenced sample consisted of memory (CD45RO+) T cells sorted from blood. Receptors originate from a woman aged 18-29 years in good health. Both conserved end residues are part of each CDR3. The D gene is left open where the match is weak. Rows may omit the clone size; those that give it use once, few, many or a size class.

d_gene	v_gene	j_gene	abundance	CDR3aa	CDR3nt
.	TRBV7-2	TRBJ2-1	many	CASSSPGPMGNEQFF	TGTGCCAGCAGCTCCCCGGGTCCCATGGGCAATGAGCAGTTCTTC
.	TRBV28	TRBJ2-1	.	CASSLYVGGRLPNEQFF	TGTGCCAGCAGTTTATATGTCGGGGGCCGCCTTCCCAATGAGCAGTTCTTC
TRBD2	TRBV28	TRBJ2-2	.	CASSFWTSGMTTGELFF	TGTGCCAGCAGTTTCTGGACTAGCGGGATGACTACCGGGGAGCTGTTTTTT
.	TRBV11-1	TRBJ1-3	.	CASSLGLIDRRSGNTIYF	TGTGCCAGCAGCTTAGGGTTGATAGACAGAAGATCTGGAAACACCATATATTTT
.	TRBV12-3/TRBV12-4	TRBJ1-2	many	CASSLAGSFYGYTF	TGTGCCAGCAGTTTAGCGGGATCTTTCTATGGCTACACCTTC
.	TRBV12-3/TRBV12-4	TRBJ2-3	many	CASNPGPRLADTQYF	TGTGCCAGCAACCCAGGGCCGCGCTTGGCAGATACGCAGTATTTT
.	TRBV2	TRBJ2-1	.	CASTKTVDGGGEQFF	TGTGCCAGCACCAAAACCGTGGACGGGGGCGGTGAGCAGTTCTTC
.	TRBV29-1	TRBJ2-2	few	CSVELRGGANTGELFF	TGCAGCGTTGAATTAAGGGGCGGTGCGAACACCGGGGAGCTGTTTTTT
TRBD2	TRBV5-1	TRBJ2-3	few	CASSTSGRFADTQYF	TGCGCCAGCAGCACTAGCGGGAGATTCGCAGATACGCAGTATTTT
.	TRBV20-1	TRBJ2-5	many	CSASGVQETQYF	TGCAGTGCTAGTGGAGTACAAGAGACCCAGTACTTC
.	TRBV15	TRBJ2-1	few	CATSMGREGHNEQFF	TGTGCCACCAGCATGGGGCGAGAGGGTCACAATGAGCAGTTCTTC
TRBD1	TRBV12-3/TRBV12-4	TRBJ1-2	many	CASSLAGTAYGYTF	TGTGCCAGCAGTTTGGCCGGGACAGCCTATGGCTACACCTTC
.	TRBV11-2	TRBJ1-5	few	CASSPGPSNQPQHF	TGTGCCAGCAGCCCGGGGCCTAGCAATCAGCCCCAGCATTTT
TRBD1	TRBV27	TRBJ2-6	once	CASSQTGQAISGANVLTF	TGTGCCAGCAGTCAGACGGGACAGGCGATCTCTGGGGCCAACGTCCTGACTTTC
TRBD1	TRBV19	TRBJ1-5	few	CASTTGTDGQPQHF	TGTGCCAGTACAACGGGGACAGACGGTCAGCCCCAGCATTTT